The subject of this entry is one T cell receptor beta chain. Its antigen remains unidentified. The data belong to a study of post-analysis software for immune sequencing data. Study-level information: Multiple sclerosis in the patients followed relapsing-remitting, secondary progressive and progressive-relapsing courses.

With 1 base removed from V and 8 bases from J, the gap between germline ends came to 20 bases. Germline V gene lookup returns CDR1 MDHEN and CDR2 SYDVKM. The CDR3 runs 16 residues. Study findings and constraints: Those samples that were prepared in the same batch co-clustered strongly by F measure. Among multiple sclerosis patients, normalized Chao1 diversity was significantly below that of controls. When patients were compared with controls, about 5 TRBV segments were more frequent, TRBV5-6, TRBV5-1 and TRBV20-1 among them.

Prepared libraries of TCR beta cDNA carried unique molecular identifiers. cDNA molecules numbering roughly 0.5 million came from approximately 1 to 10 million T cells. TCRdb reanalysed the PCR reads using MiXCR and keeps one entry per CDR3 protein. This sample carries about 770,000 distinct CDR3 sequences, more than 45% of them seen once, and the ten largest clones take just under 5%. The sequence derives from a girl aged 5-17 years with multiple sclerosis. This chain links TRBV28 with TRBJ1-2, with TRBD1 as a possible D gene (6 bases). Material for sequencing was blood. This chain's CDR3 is CASSLLEGKGTYGYTF. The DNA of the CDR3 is TGTGCCAGCAGTTTATTGGAGGGGAAGGGGACATACGGCTACACCTTC.